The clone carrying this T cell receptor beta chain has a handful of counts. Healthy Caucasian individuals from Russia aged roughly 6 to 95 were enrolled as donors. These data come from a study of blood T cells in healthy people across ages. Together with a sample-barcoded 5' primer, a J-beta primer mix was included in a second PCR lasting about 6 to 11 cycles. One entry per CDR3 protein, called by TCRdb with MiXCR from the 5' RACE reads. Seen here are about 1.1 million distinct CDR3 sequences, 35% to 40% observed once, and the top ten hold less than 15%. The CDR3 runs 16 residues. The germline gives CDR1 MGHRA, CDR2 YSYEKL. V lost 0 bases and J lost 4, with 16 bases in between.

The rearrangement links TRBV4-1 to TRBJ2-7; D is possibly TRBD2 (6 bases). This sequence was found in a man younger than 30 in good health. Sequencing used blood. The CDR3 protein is CASSQDRFGGTYEQYF. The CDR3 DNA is TGCGCCAGCAGCCAAGATAGGTTCGGGGGTACATACGAGCAGTACTTC.